The present T cell receptor beta chain was sequenced within a study of shared T cell receptors in the human thymus. Using immunoSEQ multiplex PCR, the repertoire was profiled, and TCRdb retains in-frame clones only, with some absent. This sample has about 380,000 clones, with about 95% found just once. With 0 bases removed from V and 3 bases from J, the gap between germline ends came to 5 bases. The CDR3 totals 13 residues. Per the germline V gene, CDR1 is SGHVS and CDR2 is FNYEAQ. The sample consisted of thymocytes. This chain uses TRBV7-6 with TRBJ1-2, with unresolved D. The sequence came from a human donor. The CDR3 DNA is TGTGCCAGCAGCTTAGCGTCCCACTATGGCTACACCTTC. Amino acids: CASSLASHYGYTF.